What follows are 27 T cell receptor beta chains derived from one specimen sequenced in a study of cytomegalovirus exposure and HLA in healthy donors. Researchers ran the PCR with 60 Vbeta and 13 Jbeta primers. Only in-frame clones appear in the TCRdb table, and some are missing; sequencing was by immunoSEQ multiplex PCR. This sample yields under 200,000 clones, of which around 80% are seen a single time; approximately 0.73% belongs to the top ten. The sample was PBMCs. The receptor source for this set is a woman aged 35 to 49 in good health and CMV-seronegative.

The chain combines TRBV25-1 with TRBJ2-2, with D tentatively TRBD2 (5 bases). This CDR3 has 17 residues. The V gene's germline CDR1 is MGHDK and CDR2 SYGVNS. Trimming left V 2 bases short and J 3 bases short, with 16 bases between. Written as DNA, the CDR3 is TGTGCCAGCAGTGAACCGGACTTTACCGGCTACACCGGGGAGCTGTTTTTT. Translated: CASSEPDFTGYTGELFF. Complete variable domain (other parts from reference TRBV25-1 and TRBJ2-2): EADIYQTPRYLVIGTGKKITLECSQTMGHDKMYWYQQDPGMELHLIHYSYGVNSTEKGDLSSESTVSRIRTEHFPLTLESARPSHTSQYLCASSEPDFTGYTGELFFGEGSRLTVL.

The CDR3 spells CAWSVGRRSTDTQYF. Written as DNA, the CDR3 is TGTGCCTGGAGTGTGGGCAGACGGAGCACAGATACGCAGTATTTT. This chain connects TRBV30 to TRBJ2-3, with D hard to call. The CDR3 has 15 amino acids. The V end was cut by 0 bases, the J end by 0 bases, with 10 bases between. Per germline, CDR1 GTSNPN and CDR2 SVGIG (reference sequence).

V gene TRBV30 combines with J gene TRBJ2-3; TRBD2 aligns across 14 bases. Per germline, CDR1 GTSNPN and CDR2 SVGIG (reference sequence). The CDR3 sequence is 17 residues long. J gave up 4 bases and V 3 bases, and 9 bases lay outside the gene matches. CDR3 nucleotides: TGTGCCTGGAGAGGGGGACTAGCGGGAGAAGGTGCAGATACGCAGTATTTT. Its translation is CAWRGGLAGEGADTQYF.

The gene calls are TRBV30 and TRBJ1-2, with 10 nucleotides matching TRBD1. Germline V gene sequence: CDR1 GTSNPN, CDR2 SVGIG (reference sequence). The CDR3 consists of 16 residues. Losses at the gene ends were 1 base for V and 6 bases for J; bases not matched to a gene: 11. CDR3 sequence (DNA): TGTGCCTGGAGTGCCCGGGACAGGGGCGCGGTAAATGGCTACACCTTC. Translating it yields CAWSARDRGAVNGYTF.

The chain recombines TRBV6-1 with TRBJ1-2; 7 bases match TRBD1. Germline V gives CDR1 MNHNS, CDR2 SASEGT. The CDR3 runs 14 residues. V was clipped by 0 bases and J by 7 bases; unmatched bases: 5. CDR3 in amino acids: CASSEAETGCGYTF. The CDR3 DNA follows: TGTGCCAGCAGTGAAGCAGAGACAGGGTGTGGCTACACCTTC.

This CDR3 reads CASSPGRGVGSTEAFF. The CDR3 bases are TGTGCCAGCAGCCCGGGGCGGGGTGTGGGGAGCACTGAAGCTTTCTTT. V usage is TRBV11-2 and J usage is TRBJ1-1; perhaps TRBD1 as D (5 bases). CDR3 size: 16 residues. Germline V lookup: CDR1 SGHAT, CDR2 FQNNGV. The V end lost 5 bases, the J end lost 4 bases, and 20 bases lay between the germline ends.

The CDR3 spells CASSRAGTGTGKLFF. The CDR3 DNA is TGTGCCAGCAGCCGAGCCGGGACAGGGACGGGGAAACTGTTTTTT. This rearrangement joins TRBV7-2 to TRBJ1-4; 9 bases align to TRBD1. CDR3 length equals 15 residues. The V gene end was trimmed by 5 bases and the J gene end by 11 bases; junction bases not matched to a gene: 12. Germline CDR1 and CDR2: SGHTA and FQGNSA.

This chain joins TRBV6-5 and TRBJ1-1; D call uncertain. This CDR3 is 14 amino acids long. Germline CDR1 is MNHEY and CDR2 is SVGAGI. The V gene lost 5 bases and the J gene lost 6 bases, with 16 bases spanning the gap. In DNA, the CDR3 is TGTGCCAGCAGTCAGAATATAATTGTCGCTGAAGCTTTCTTT. Translated: CASSQNIIVAEAFF.

The chain has TRBV29-1 and TRBJ1-1; D possibly corresponds to TRBD1 (6 bases). Trimming took 5 bases from V and 3 from J, leaving 22 bases between them. This CDR3 contains 16 residues. CDR1 is SQVTM, CDR2 ANQGSEA, per germline. The CDR3 DNA reads TGCAGCGTTCGGGCATCGCAGGGGAAGTTTCACACTGAAGCTTTCTTT. Translating gives CSVRASQGKFHTEAFF.

In this sample, this clone turned up many times. The chain couples TRBV5-6 to TRBJ2-3; 8 bases fit TRBD1. The CDR3 runs to 15 residues. Germline assignment: CDR1 SGHDT and CDR2 YYEEEE. The ends lost 3 bases at V and 7 bases at J; junction bases unmatched: 10. CDR3 nucleotides: TGTGCCAGCAGCTCACGGACAGGGCAATTCTATACGCAGTATTTT. Its translation: CASSSRTGQFYTQYF.

The genes are TRBV9 and TRBJ1-2; 8 nucleotides match TRBD1. V dropped 3 bases and J dropped 4; count of bases not matched to a gene: 8. Germline V gene data show CDR1 as SGDLS and CDR2 as YYNGEE. This CDR3 region has 15 residues. The DNA for the CDR3 is TGTGCCAGCAGCGAGGGAGACAGGGGCTTCTATGGCTACACCTTC. It specifies CASSEGDRGFYGYTF. Based on the CDR3 plus reference TRBV9 and TRBJ1-2, the full variable domain is DSGVTQTPKHLITATGQRVTLRCSPRSGDLSVYWYQQSLDQGLQFLIQYYNGEERAKGNILERFSAQQFPDLHSELNLSSLELGDSALYFCASSEGDRGFYGYTFGSGTRLTVV.

This clone was observed once. This sequence joins TRBV28 and TRBJ2-7, with D perhaps matching TRBD2 (6 bases). Germline V gene data show CDR1 as MDHEN and CDR2 as SYDVKM. The CDR3 has 14 residues. Between the trimmed V and J ends, which lost 1 base and 4 bases, there was a span of 11 bases. CDR3 coding DNA: TGTGCCAGCAGTTTATACGGGAGTGGGTACGAGCAGTACTTC. Amino acid sequence: CASSLYGSGYEQYF.

This chain links TRBV6-7 with TRBJ1-5; D call uncertain. TRBV6-7 counts as an open reading frame of uncertain function. V dropped 2 bases and J dropped 6 bases, with 11 bases sitting between them. The CDR3 length is 14 residues. The CDR3 here is CASSYVARGQPQHF. As DNA, the CDR3 is TGTGCCAGCAGTTACGTGGCCCGAGGTCAGCCCCAGCATTTT.

The chain employs TRBV29-1 and TRBJ2-1; a possible D gene is TRBD1 (5 bases). Germline CDR1 and CDR2: SQVTM and ANQGSEA. The CDR3 consists of 14 residues. Trimming took off 6 bases at V and 1 base at J, with 13 bases between the two ends. CDR3 residues: CSVQGPRSYNEQFF. The CDR3 nucleotides read TGCAGCGTCCAGGGTCCTAGATCCTACAATGAGCAGTTCTTC.

With regard to this clone: Other DNA variants within this sample encode the same CDR3. J is TRBJ2-2 and V is TRBV7-6; 8 bases are a match to TRBD1. The germline CDR1 and CDR2 sequences are SGHVS and FNYEAQ. The CDR3 is made up of 16 amino acids. V shed 2 bases, J shed 3 bases, and the junction held 5 bases outside the gene matches. Here the CDR3 DNA reads TGTGCCAGCAGCTTAAGTGGACAGGGATACACCGGGGAGCTGTTTTTT. It translates to CASSLSGQGYTGELFF.

V is TRBV11-3 and J is TRBJ2-7, with TRBD1 identical over 8 bases. Germline-derived CDR1 and CDR2 are SGHNT and YENEEA. V gave up 4 bases and J gave up 6 bases; unmatched junction bases: 8. The CDR3 is 14 residues long. CDR3 sequence: CASSSLRGQVEQYF. CDR3 nucleotide sequence: TGTGCCAGCAGCTCCCTCAGGGGGCAGGTCGAGCAGTACTTC. Looking up the rest from reference TRBV11-3 and TRBJ2-7 gives the full variable domain: EAGVVQSPRYKIIEKKQPVAFWCNPISGHNTLYWYLQNLGQGPELLIRYENEEAVDDSQLPKDRFSAERLKGVDSTLKIQPAELGDSAVYLCASSSLRGQVEQYFGPGTRLTVT.

This clone was detected only once. This chain joins TRBV4-1 and TRBJ2-7; the D is unclear. V lost 4 bases, J lost 0 bases, and 13 bases lay in between. Germline V gene lookup returns CDR1 MGHRA and CDR2 YSYEKL. The CDR3 is made up of 15 amino acids. The DNA of the CDR3 is TGCGCCAGCAGCCCCGTCCAGGTGAGCTCCTACGAGCAGTACTTC. Its translation: CASSPVQVSSYEQYF.

The chain employs TRBV19 and TRBJ2-5; D is perhaps TRBD1 (6 bases). The V end was cut by 3 bases, the J end by 5 bases, with 13 bases between. The CDR3 totals 14 residues. CDR1 and CDR2 (germline): LNHDA, SQIVND (reference sequence). This chain's CDR3 is CASSISGVGETQYF. CDR3 nucleotides: TGTGCCAGTAGTATTTCAGGGGTGGGGGAGACCCAGTACTTC.

The chain joins TRBV14 to TRBJ2-1; 7 nucleotides match TRBD2. Germline loops: CDR1 SGHDN, CDR2 FVKESK. The ends lost 2 bases at V and 3 bases at J; junction bases unmatched: 7. CDR3 length: 16 residues. CDR3 sequence (DNA): TGTGCCAGCAGCCAAATGTCTAGCGGCTACTACAATGAGCAGTTCTTC. Protein sequence: CASSQMSSGYYNEQFF.

This chain links TRBV7-2 with TRBJ2-3, with 7 bases identical to TRBD2. Trimming took 3 bases from V and 4 from J; bases not matched to a gene: 10. Germline assignment: CDR1 SGHTA and CDR2 FQGNSA. The length of the CDR3 is 16 residues. CDR3 nucleotides: TGTGCCAGCAGCTTGGGAAGCGGGACGGTTGCAGATACGCAGTATTTT. Its translation is CASSLGSGTVADTQYF.

This chain links TRBV2 with TRBJ2-5, with D maybe TRBD1 (6 bases). The CDR3 consists of 16 residues. V was clipped by 2 bases and J by 5 bases, with 18 bases between them. Per germline, CDR1 SNHLY and CDR2 FYNNEI. The CDR3 loop reads CASSEIGKTGTETQYF. The DNA of the CDR3 is TGTGCCAGCAGTGAAATTGGAAAAACAGGGACGGAGACCCAGTACTTC.

The chain carries TRBV19 and TRBJ2-7; 11 bases line up with TRBD2. V lost 4 bases and J lost 3; bases outside the gene matches: 8. CDR1 and CDR2 (germline): LNHDA, SQIVND (reference sequence). This CDR3 region has 16 residues. The CDR3 loop reads CASSTSGSGRVYEQYF. In nucleotides, the CDR3 is TGTGCCAGTAGTACATCCGGTAGCGGGAGGGTCTACGAGCAGTACTTC.

CDR3 DNA: TGCGCCAGCACCAAATTAGCGGGGGCCGTAGATACGCAGTATTTT. This gives the protein CASTKLAGAVDTQYF. V gene TRBV5-1 combines with J gene TRBJ2-3, with 9 positions matching TRBD2. The CDR3 consists of 15 residues. The germline V gene has CDR1 SGHRS and CDR2 YFSETQ. V trimming: 6 bases; J trimming: 5 bases; junction bases outside the gene matches: 10. Full variable domain (rest looked up from reference TRBV5-1 and TRBJ2-3): KAGVTQTPRYLIKTRGQQVTLSCSPISGHRSVSWYQQTPGQGLQFLFEYFSETQRNKGNFPGRFSGRQFSNSRSEMNVSTLELGDSALYLCASTKLAGAVDTQYFGPGTRLTVL.

The V and J genes are TRBV19 and TRBJ2-3; 7 nucleotides align to TRBD2. The trim removed 6 bases at V and 1 base at J, leaving 7 bases unmatched. This CDR3 region has 15 residues. Germline CDR1 and CDR2: LNHDA and SQIVND (reference sequence). In nucleotides, the CDR3 is TGTGCCAGTAGCACCGAGCGGGGACGCACAGATACGCAGTATTTT. Encoded protein: CASSTERGRTDTQYF. The variable domain in full, with the rest retrieved from reference TRBV19 and TRBJ2-3, is DGGITQSPKYLFRKEGQNVTLSCEQNLNHDAMYWYRQDPGQGLRLIYYSQIVNDFQKGDIAEGYSVSREKKESFPLTVTSAQKNPTAFYLCASSTERGRTDTQYFGPGTRLTVL.

The rearrangement uses TRBV5-1 and TRBJ2-2; 8 nucleotides line up with TRBD1. Germline V gives CDR1 SGHRS, CDR2 YFSETQ. This CDR3 region has 16 residues. With 2 bases clipped from V and 4 bases from J, the junction kept 7 bases outside the gene matches. DNA for the CDR3: TGCGCCAGCAGCTTACAGGGGGGTCTCGTCACCGGGGAGCTGTTTTTT. This encodes CASSLQGGLVTGELFF.

This clone was picked up a small number of times. The chain couples TRBV4-3 to TRBJ1-4; TRBD1 might be the D (5 bases). V lost 0 bases and J 10 bases, leaving 15 bases between the germline ends. The CDR3 extends over 15 amino acids. Germline-derived CDR1 and CDR2 are LGHNA and YSLEER. As DNA, the CDR3 is TGCGCCAGCAGCCAAGACGATCGGTTGGGGGGAAAACTGTTTTTT. Its translation is CASSQDDRLGGKLFF.

The chain links TRBV6-6 to TRBJ2-7; tentatively, D is TRBD2 (5 bases). V gave up 5 bases and J gave up 7 bases, with 9 bases separating them. The CDR3 extends over 11 amino acids. CDR1 and CDR2 from the germline V gene are MNHNY and SVGAGI (reference sequence). CDR3 loop: CASSDIAEQYF. The CDR3 nucleotides read TGTGCCAGCAGTGATATAGCGGAGCAGTACTTC.